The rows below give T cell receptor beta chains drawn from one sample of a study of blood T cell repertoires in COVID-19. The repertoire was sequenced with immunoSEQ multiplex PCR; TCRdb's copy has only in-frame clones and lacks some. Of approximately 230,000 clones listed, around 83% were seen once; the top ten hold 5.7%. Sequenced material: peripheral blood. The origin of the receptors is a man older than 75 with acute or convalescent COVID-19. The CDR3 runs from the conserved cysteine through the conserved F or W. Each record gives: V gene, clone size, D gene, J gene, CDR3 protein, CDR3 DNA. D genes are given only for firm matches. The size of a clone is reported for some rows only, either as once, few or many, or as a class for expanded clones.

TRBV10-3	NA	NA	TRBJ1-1	CAINREGNTEAFF	TGTGCCATCAACAGGGAAGGGAACACTGAAGCTTTCTTT
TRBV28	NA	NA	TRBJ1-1	CASSINRVGTEAFF	TGTGCCAGCAGTATCAACAGGGTCGGCACTGAAGCTTTCTTT
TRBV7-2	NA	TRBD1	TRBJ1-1	CASSLGAGGEAFF	TGTGCCAGCAGCTTAGGGGCAGGGGGTGAAGCTTTCTTT
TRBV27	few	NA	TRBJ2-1	CASSEGTAYNEQFF	TGTGCCAGCAGTGAGGGTACAGCTTACAATGAGCAGTTCTTC
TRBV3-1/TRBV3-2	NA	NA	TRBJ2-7	CASSNPIRGLKAYEQYF	TGTGCCAGCAGCAACCCAATTAGGGGACTTAAGGCCTACGAGCAGTACTTC
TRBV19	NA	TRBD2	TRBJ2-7	CASRPTSGAAYEQYF	TGTGCCAGTAGGCCGACTAGCGGGGCCGCCTACGAGCAGTACTTC
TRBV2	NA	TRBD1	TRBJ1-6	CASSTTGSPIYNSPLHF	TGTGCCAGCAGTACGACAGGGTCCCCAATTTATAATTCACCCCTCCACTTT
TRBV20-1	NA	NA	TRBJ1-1	CSGEGGPEAFF	TGCAGCGGAGAGGGAGGCCCTGAAGCTTTCTTT
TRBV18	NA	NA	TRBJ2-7	CASSPARVGSYEQYF	TGTGCCAGCTCACCCGCCCGGGTCGGATCCTACGAGCAGTACTTC
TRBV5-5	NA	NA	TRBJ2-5	CASSLASETQYF	TGTGCCAGCAGCTTGGCAAGCGAGACCCAGTACTTC
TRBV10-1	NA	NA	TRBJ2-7	CASSESGRIYEQYF	TGCGCCAGCAGTGAGTCGGGGAGGATCTACGAGCAGTACTTC
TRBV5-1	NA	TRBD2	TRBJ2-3	CASSFGGGAGADTQYF	TGCGCCAGCAGCTTTGGCGGGGGGGCCGGGGCAGATACGCAGTATTTT
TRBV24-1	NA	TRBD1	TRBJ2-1	CATSDGTGRYNEQFF	TGTGCCACCAGTGATGGGACAGGGCGCTACAATGAGCAGTTCTTC
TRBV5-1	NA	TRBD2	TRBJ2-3	CASSPGTSGFLTDTQYF	TGCGCCAGCAGCCCTGGGACTAGCGGGTTCTTGACAGATACGCAGTATTTT
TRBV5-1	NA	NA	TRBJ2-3	CASSLEGVPPADTQYF	TGCGCCAGCAGCTTAGAGGGGGTCCCCCCCGCAGATACGCAGTATTTT
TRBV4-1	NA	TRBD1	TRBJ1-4	CASSQGDRGGNEKLFF	TGCGCCAGCAGCCAAGGGGACAGGGGAGGTAATGAAAAACTGTTTTTT
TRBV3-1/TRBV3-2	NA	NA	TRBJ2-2	CASSLRGSTGELFF	TGTGCCAGCAGCCTTAGGGGGAGCACCGGGGAGCTGTTTTTT
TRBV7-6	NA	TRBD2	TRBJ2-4	CASSSAGTRKNIQYF	TGTGCCAGCAGCTCAGCCGGGACTAGAAAAAACATTCAGTACTTC
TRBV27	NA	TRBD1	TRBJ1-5	CASSLSRTGSNQPQHF	TGTGCCAGCAGTTTATCCCGGACAGGGAGCAATCAGCCCCAGCATTTT
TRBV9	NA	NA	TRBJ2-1	CASSPGLEAYNEQFF	TGTGCCAGCAGCCCCGGACTCGAGGCCTACAATGAGCAGTTCTTC
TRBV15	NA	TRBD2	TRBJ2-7	CATSRHGGEEQYF	TGTGCCACCAGCAGGCACGGGGGGGAAGAGCAGTACTTC
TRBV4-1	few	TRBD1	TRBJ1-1	CASSRDRVGTEAFF	TGCGCCAGCAGCCGAGACAGGGTTGGGACTGAAGCTTTCTTT
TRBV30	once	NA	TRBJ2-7	CAWHKQRGLGYEQYF	TGTGCCTGGCATAAGCAACGGGGTTTAGGCTACGAGCAGTACTTC